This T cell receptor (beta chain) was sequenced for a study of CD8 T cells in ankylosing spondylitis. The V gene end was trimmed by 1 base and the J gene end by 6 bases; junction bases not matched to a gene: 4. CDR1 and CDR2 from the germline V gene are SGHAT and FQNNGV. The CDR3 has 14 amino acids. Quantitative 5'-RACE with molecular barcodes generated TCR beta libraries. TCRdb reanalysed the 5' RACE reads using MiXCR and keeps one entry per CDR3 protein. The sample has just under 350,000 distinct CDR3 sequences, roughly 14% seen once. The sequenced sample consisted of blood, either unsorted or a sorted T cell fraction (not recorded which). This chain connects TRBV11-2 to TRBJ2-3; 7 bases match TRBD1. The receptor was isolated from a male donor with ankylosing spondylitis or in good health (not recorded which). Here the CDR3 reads CASSLVRGQDTQYF. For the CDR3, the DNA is TGTGCCAGCAGCTTAGTTAGGGGGCAGGATACGCAGTATTTT. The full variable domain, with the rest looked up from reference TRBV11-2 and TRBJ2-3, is EAGVAQSPRYKIIEKRQSVAFWCNPISGHATLYWYQQILGQGPKLLIQFQNNGVVDDSQLPKDRFSAERLKGVDSTLKIQPAKLEDSAVYLCASSLVRGQDTQYFGPGTRLTVL.